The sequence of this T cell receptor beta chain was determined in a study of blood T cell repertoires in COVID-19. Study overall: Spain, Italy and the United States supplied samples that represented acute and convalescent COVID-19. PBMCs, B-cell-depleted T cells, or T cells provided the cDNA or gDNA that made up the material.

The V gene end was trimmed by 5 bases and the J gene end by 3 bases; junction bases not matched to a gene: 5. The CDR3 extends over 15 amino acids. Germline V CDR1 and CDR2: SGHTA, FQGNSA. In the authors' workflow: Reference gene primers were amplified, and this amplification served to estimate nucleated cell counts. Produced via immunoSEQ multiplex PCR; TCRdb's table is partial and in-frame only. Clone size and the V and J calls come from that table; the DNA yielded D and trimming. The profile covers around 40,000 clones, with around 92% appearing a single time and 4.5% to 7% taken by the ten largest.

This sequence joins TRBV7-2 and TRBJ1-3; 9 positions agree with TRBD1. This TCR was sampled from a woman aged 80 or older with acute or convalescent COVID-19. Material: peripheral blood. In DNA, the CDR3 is TGTGCCAGCAGCGTGGACAGGGGTGGTGGAAACACCATATATTTT. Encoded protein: CASSVDRGGGNTIYF.